This T cell receptor beta chain was captured in a study of CD8 T cells in Susac syndrome. RNA amounts of roughly 0.5 to 1 ug underwent reverse transcription with random hexamers. TCRdb re-analysed the immunoSEQ multiplex PCR reads in MiXCR, keeping a single row per CDR3 protein. Of some 110,000 distinct CDR3 sequences in the sample, over 90% were seen once. The germline V gene encodes CDR1 SGHRS and CDR2 YFSETQ. V lost 3 bases and J lost 4, with 13 bases in between. The CDR3 loop spans 14 amino acids. The gene calls are TRBV5-1 and TRBJ1-2, with unresolved D. The sequence was collected from a human donor with multiple sclerosis. The source material was CD8+ T cells from PBMCs. The CDR3 sequence: CASSSSPVSYGYTF. The CDR3 nucleotides read TGCGCCAGCAGCTCCTCGCCCGTCTCCTATGGCTACACCTTC.